The T cell receptor beta chain described here comes from a study of T cell responses to AZD1222 COVID-19 vaccine. Study-wide points: Repertoire sampling was restricted to post-peak T cell response timepoints.

By share, this clone ranks as medium-sized (0.01 to 0.1%). The antigen is not known. Germline values: CDR1 SGHRS, CDR2 YFSETQ. CDR3 length: 15 residues. V lost 4 bases to trimming and J lost 0 bases; unmatched junction nucleotides: 6. The protocol was immunoSEQ multiplex PCR, while the TCRdb copy is restricted to in-frame clones and leaves out a portion. The table shows 80,000 to 100,000 clones, with more than 80% occurring only once. The material was peripheral blood, obtained 28 days after the second AZD1222 dose. V gene TRBV5-1 combines with J gene TRBJ1-1; 7 positions agree with TRBD1. The clonotype comes from an adult who received the AZD1222 COVID-19 vaccine. The CDR3 loop is CASSPGDRVNTEAFF. The CDR3 DNA reads as TGCGCCAGCAGCCCGGGCGACAGGGTGAACACTGAAGCTTTCTTT.